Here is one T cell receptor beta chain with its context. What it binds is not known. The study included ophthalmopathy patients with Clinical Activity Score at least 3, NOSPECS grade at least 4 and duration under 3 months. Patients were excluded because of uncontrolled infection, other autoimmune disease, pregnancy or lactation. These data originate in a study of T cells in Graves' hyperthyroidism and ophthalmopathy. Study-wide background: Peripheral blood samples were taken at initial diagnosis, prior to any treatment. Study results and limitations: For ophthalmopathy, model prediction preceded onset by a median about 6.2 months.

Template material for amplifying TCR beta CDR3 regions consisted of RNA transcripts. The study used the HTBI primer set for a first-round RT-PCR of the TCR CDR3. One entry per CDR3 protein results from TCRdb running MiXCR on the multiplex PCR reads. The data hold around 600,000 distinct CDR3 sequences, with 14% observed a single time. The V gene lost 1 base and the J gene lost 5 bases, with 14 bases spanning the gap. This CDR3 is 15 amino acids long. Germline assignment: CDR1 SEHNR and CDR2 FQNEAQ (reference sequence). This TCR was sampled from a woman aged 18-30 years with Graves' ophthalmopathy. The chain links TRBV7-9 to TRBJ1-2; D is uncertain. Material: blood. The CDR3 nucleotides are TGTGCCAGCAGCTTAGGACACGGATCCCGGTATGGCTACACCTTC. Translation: CASSLGHGSRYGYTF.